Sequencing of this TCR beta chain was carried out in a study of technical replicates of blood from four donors. The table came from immunoSEQ multiplex PCR; TCRdb's copy has only in-frame clones and leaves some out. Of more than 75,000 clones in the sample, approximately 94% were seen once. Germline CDR1 is MNHEY and CDR2 is SMNVEV (reference sequence). The V and J ends lost 7 bases and 9 bases, in that order; junction bases with no gene match: 11. There are 16 residues in the CDR3. The TCR originated in a human donor in good health. The sample was T cells isolated from PBMCs. The chain couples TRBV27 to TRBJ2-1; 14 positions match TRBD2. CDR3 DNA sequence: TGTGCCAGCAATACCGCCGGGACTAGCGGGAGAGGTGAGCAGTTCTTC. Amino acids: CASNTAGTSGRGEQFF.